This paragraph covers one TCR beta chain sequence. This specimen belongs to a study of blood T cell repertoires in COVID-19. The CDR3 is 14 residues long. Losses at the gene ends were 6 bases for V and 5 bases for J; bases not matched to a gene: 8. Germline V gene sequence: CDR1 SNHLY, CDR2 FYNNEI. Assay: immunoSEQ multiplex PCR; the TCRdb copy retains only in-frame clones and omits some. Of around 210,000 clones listed, around 92% were seen once; the top ten hold roughly 8.4%. The TCR originated in a woman aged 18-29 years who had recovered from COVID-19. The chain combines TRBV2 with TRBJ2-3; TRBD2 matches 7 bases. The sample was PBMCs or T cells enriched from blood (not recorded which). CDR3 nucleotide sequence: TGTGCCAGCAGAAAGCGGGACGGTGAAGATACGCAGTATTTT. Translated, it gives CASRKRDGEDTQYF. Based on the CDR3 plus reference TRBV2 and TRBJ2-3, the full variable domain is EPEVTQTPSHQVTQMGQEVILRCVPISNHLYFYWYRQILGQKVEFLVSFYNNEISEKSEIFDDQFSVERPDGSNFTLKIRSTKLEDSAMYFCASRKRDGEDTQYFGPGTRLTVL.